A selection of T cell receptor beta chains follows, all from one sample in a study of blood T cells in healthy people across ages. MiXCR was run by TCRdb on the 5' RACE reads, yielding one entry per CDR3 protein. The table has 580,000 or so distinct CDR3 sequences, under 55% seen once. Sequencing was carried out using blood. The origin of the receptors is a man older than 75 in good health. Each CDR3 is given with its conserved first and last residue. The D gene is left open where the match is weak. The size field is filled for only some rows; it gives once, few, many or a size class.

J,D,size,V,DNA,CDR3
TRBJ2-5,.,.,TRBV7-2,TGTGCTAGCAGCTTACGGAGCCAGGGGCGGCAAGAGACCCAGTACTTC,CASSLRSQGRQETQYF
TRBJ2-7,TRBD1,.,TRBV29-1,TGCAGCGTAGGAGATACCGGGACAGGGGTGGACGAGCAGTACTTC,CSVGDTGTGVDEQYF
TRBJ2-1,.,.,TRBV12-3/TRBV12-4,TGTGCCAGCAGTCAACCTCGGGAGCAGTTCTTC,CASSQPREQFF
TRBJ1-1,TRBD1,.,TRBV6-1,TGTGCCAGCAGCCGCATACGGGACAGGGGGCGACTTACTGAAGCTTTCTTT,CASSRIRDRGRLTEAFF
TRBJ1-1,.,few,TRBV7-9,TGTGCCAGCAGCGCCCAGGGGACTGAAGCTTTCTTT,CASSAQGTEAFF
TRBJ1-2,TRBD1,.,TRBV5-1,TGCGCCAGCAGCTATGACAGGGGGCTGCCCTATGGCTACACCTTC,CASSYDRGLPYGYTF
TRBJ2-3,.,.,TRBV10-3,TGTGCCATCAGTGAGTCGTTTACCGGGACAAAAGTTACGCAGTATTTT,CAISESFTGTKVTQYF
TRBJ2-1,TRBD2,.,TRBV12-3/TRBV12-4,TGTGCCAGCAGTGACCTCCGACTAGCGGGGGTGTTCAATGAGCAGTTCTTC,CASSDLRLAGVFNEQFF
TRBJ1-1,.,.,TRBV7-2,TGTGCCGGAACCGCAGCGGTAGACACTGAAACTTTCTTT,CAGTAAVDTETFF
TRBJ2-1,TRBD2,.,TRBV20-1,TGCAGTGCTGCGGAGCGGGAGGGCCCTTACAATGAGCAGTTCTTC,CSAAEREGPYNEQFF
TRBJ2-1,TRBD2,.,TRBV6-5,TGTGTCAGCAGTTACTCGACTAGCGGGAGGGGGAACAATGGGCAGTTCTTC,CVSSYSTSGRGNNGQFF
TRBJ2-7,.,.,TRBV7-8,TGTGCCAGCAGCTTAGAGGTAGGGTGGTACGAGCAGTACTTC,CASSLEVGWYEQYF
TRBJ2-5,TRBD2,.,TRBV3-1,TGTGACAGCAGCCGTCGGGAGGGGGAAGAGACCCAGTACTTC,CDSSRREGEETQYF
TRBJ2-7,.,.,TRBV2,TGTGCCAGCAGGGAGCGCGGCGAGCAGTACTTC,CASRERGEQYF
TRBJ1-4,.,.,TRBV6-2/TRBV6-3,TGTGCCAGCACCCATGACAAACCGAATGAAAAACTGTTTTTT,CASTHDKPNEKLFF
TRBJ2-1,TRBD2,.,TRBV6-5,TGTGCCAGCAGTTATACGGCTAGCGGAACCACCTACGATGAGCAGTTCTTC,CASSYTASGTTYDEQFF
TRBJ2-3,.,.,TRBV2,TGTGCCAGCAGGCCCCTTAGCACAGATACGCAGTATTTT,CASRPLSTDTQYF
TRBJ2-1,.,many,TRBV6-6,TGTGCCAGCAGTTACAAAGGGGGGCCATACAATGAGCAGTTCTTC,CASSYKGGPYNEQFF
TRBJ2-2,.,few,TRBV12-3/TRBV12-4,TGTGCCAGCACCTTGCGGAGCACCGGGGAGCTGTTTTTT,CASTLRSTGELFF
TRBJ2-7,.,.,TRBV12-3/TRBV12-4,TGTGCCAGCAGCCGGAGTGGGAGCTCCTACAATGAGCAGTACTTC,CASSRSGSSYNEQYF
TRBJ2-7,TRBD2,.,TRBV7-9,TGTGCCAGCAGCTTTGCCCGCTACAATGTAGCGGGAGCAAACGAGCAGTACTTC,CASSFARYNVAGANEQYF
TRBJ2-1,.,.,TRBV24-1,TGTGCCACCAGTGATCACTCCGGACTCGAGCAGTTCTTC,CATSDHSGLEQFF
TRBJ2-5,TRBD2,.,TRBV29-1,TGCAGCGTAGGGACTAGCGGGAGAGAGACCCAGTACTTC,CSVGTSGRETQYF
TRBJ2-3,TRBD2,few,TRBV7-3,TGTGCCAGCAGCCGCGGGACTAGCGCGCGAGATACGCAGTATTTT,CASSRGTSARDTQYF
TRBJ2-1,.,.,TRBV21-1,TGTGCCAGCAGCAAAGGACCCTTTCGAGAAGACCCCTCCTACAATGAGCAGTTCTTC,CASSKGPFREDPSYNEQFF
TRBJ1-4,.,.,TRBV3-1,TGTGCCAGCAACGCCGGGGACGCGCATGAAAAACTGTTTTTT,CASNAGDAHEKLFF
TRBJ1-4,TRBD1,.,TRBV20-1,TGCAGTGCTAGAGATGAGGGGACAGGGGGTGAAAAACTGTTTTTT,CSARDEGTGGEKLFF
TRBJ2-3,TRBD1,many,TRBV6-6,TGTGCCAGTGGACAGGGTTTAGATACGCAGTATTTT,CASGQGLDTQYF
TRBJ1-6,TRBD1,.,TRBV3-1,TGTGCCAGCGGGGACAGGGGGCGAAATTCACCCCTCCACTTT,CASGDRGRNSPLHF
TRBJ1-2,.,.,TRBV9,TGTGCCAGCAGCGTACTCCGAGGGGGAAATAAGAACTATGGCTACACCTTC,CASSVLRGGNKNYGYTF
TRBJ2-1,TRBD2,.,TRBV6-2/TRBV6-3,TGTGTCAGCAGCCAAGGACTAGCGGGAGAGACCCAGTTCTTC,CVSSQGLAGETQFF
TRBJ2-3,TRBD2,few,TRBV20-1,TGCAGTGCTAGAGATCCCAAACTAGCGACTAGCACAGATACGCAGTATTTT,CSARDPKLATSTDTQYF
TRBJ1-2,.,.,TRBV7-6,TGTGCCAGCAGCCCTCAGGGGCAGGGATCTAACTATGGCTACACCTTC,CASSPQGQGSNYGYTF
TRBJ2-5,.,.,TRBV2,TGTGCCAGCTCCGTCCTTCGGGAGACCCAGTACTTC,CASSVLRETQYF
TRBJ2-2,.,.,TRBV4-3,TGCGCCAGCAGCCAAGATCCTCACACACCCGGGGAGCTGTTTTTT,CASSQDPHTPGELFF
TRBJ2-5,TRBD1,.,TRBV11-1,TGTGCCAGCAGCCCATCCTGGGACAGGGCTTCAGAGACCCAGTACTTC,CASSPSWDRASETQYF
TRBJ2-3,TRBD1,.,TRBV24-1,TGTGCCACCAATGGACAGGAGGAGAGCACAGATACGCAGTATTTT,CATNGQEESTDTQYF
TRBJ2-5,TRBD2,.,TRBV24-1,TGTGCCACCAGTGGGGCTAGCGGGAGGTACCAAGAGACCCAGTACTTC,CATSGASGRYQETQYF
TRBJ1-1,TRBD1,.,TRBV6-1,TGTGCCAGCAGTGAAGCGCATAACAGGGGCACCACTGAAGCTTTCTTT,CASSEAHNRGTTEAFF
TRBJ1-2,.,few,TRBV7-9,TGTGCCAGCAGCCGCCAGGAAGCTCGTAACTATGGCTACACCTTC,CASSRQEARNYGYTF
TRBJ2-4,.,.,TRBV29-1,TGCAGCGTTGGCTCGTCGGGGATGGACATTCAGTACTTC,CSVGSSGMDIQYF
TRBJ2-1,.,few,TRBV10-3,TGTGCCATCAGTGGTCTATATCGGGAGTCAGTGGAGCAGTTCTTC,CAISGLYRESVEQFF
TRBJ2-1,.,many,TRBV5-6,TGTGCCAGCAGCTTGGGACTACCCAATGAGCAGTTCTTC,CASSLGLPNEQFF
TRBJ2-7,.,once,TRBV6-2/TRBV6-3,TGTGCCAGCGGGAAGGAATACTCCTACGAGCAGTACTTC,CASGKEYSYEQYF
TRBJ2-1,.,.,TRBV20-1,TGCAGTGCTAGAGGACCTCCAGTGAGGGGCAATGAGCAGTTCTTC,CSARGPPVRGNEQFF
TRBJ2-6,.,few,TRBV19,TGTGCCAGTAGTGTCGGGACACGACTTCAGGTTGGGGCCAACGTCCTGACTTTC,CASSVGTRLQVGANVLTF
TRBJ2-5,.,few,TRBV7-2,TGTGCCAGCAGCCCAGGACAGATGCGTGAGCAGTACTTC,CASSPGQMREQYF
TRBJ2-1,.,.,TRBV4-2,TGTGCCAGCAGCCAAGATAGATCGAGGATCGACGGAGAGTTCTTC,CASSQDRSRIDGEFF
TRBJ2-7,.,.,TRBV12-3/TRBV12-4,TGTGCCAGCAGTTTAGGACAGGTACCCTACGAGCAGTACTTC,CASSLGQVPYEQYF
TRBJ2-7,.,few,TRBV20-1,TGCAGTGCTAGAGGGCCCCTTGACTACGAGCAGTACTTC,CSARGPLDYEQYF
TRBJ1-5,.,.,TRBV21-1,TGTGCCAGCAGCAACGAAGTGGACACGGCGGGCAATCAGCCCCAGCATTTT,CASSNEVDTAGNQPQHF
TRBJ2-6,TRBD1,.,TRBV27,TGTGCCGCCAAGACAGGGGGCGCTGGGGCCAACGTCCTGACTTTC,CAAKTGGAGANVLTF
TRBJ2-3,.,.,TRBV6-6,TGTGCCAGCAGTGGGGTCCAGGGGACAGATACGCAGTATTTT,CASSGVQGTDTQYF